The entry below gives a single T cell receptor (beta chain) sequence along with its context. Antigen: not known. Only in-frame clones appear in the TCRdb table, and some are missing; sequencing was by immunoSEQ multiplex PCR. The sample yields 90,000 to 110,000 clones, about 91% seen once. The data belong to a study of siplizumab effects on memory and regulatory T cells. Notes on the study in general: Confirmatory evidence of suppressive function in proliferating siplizumab-culture Tregs was not obtained. No more than a minor fraction of alloreactive clones could be traced back to unstimulated subsets. Major contributors to the alloresponse seemed to be naive T cells, which also appeared more diverse than memory cells. Some alloreactive sequences were traceable to unstimulated CD4+ memory cells, and siplizumab significantly reduced them.

The CDR3 length is 11 residues. With 0 bases removed from V and 10 bases from J, the gap between germline ends came to 5 bases. Germline assignment: CDR1 SGHRS and CDR2 YFSETQ. The genes are TRBV5-1 and TRBJ2-1; no firm D call. This TCR derives from a human donor in good health. What was sequenced was Tregs sorted from blood. CDR3 residues: CASSLEEEQFF. In DNA, the CDR3 is TGCGCCAGCAGCTTGGAAGAAGAGCAGTTCTTC.